This T cell receptor (beta chain) is drawn from a study of blood T cell repertoires in COVID-19. Study as a whole: The origin of the acute and convalescent COVID-19 samples was the United States, Italy and Spain. In each case, the material was cDNA or gDNA derived from T cells, B-cell-depleted T cells, or PBMCs.

The ends were cut back, 5 bases at V and 0 bases at J, with 8 bases in the middle. CDR1 is LNHDA, CDR2 SQIVND, per germline (reference sequence). CDR3 length: 14 residues. In the original analysis: Reference gene primer amplification yielded estimated nucleated cell counts. This table comes from immunoSEQ multiplex PCR, and its TCRdb copy is limited to in-frame clones, with some not included. V, J and clone size were drawn from that table, and D and trimming were deduced from the DNA. The data show hundreds of thousands of clones, more than 85% seen once. This clone is a singleton in its sample. The V call is TRBV19, the J call TRBJ1-5; tentatively, D is TRBD1 (5 bases). This receptor was obtained from a man in his 60s with acute or convalescent COVID-19. Sequences were obtained from peripheral blood. The chain's CDR3 is CASSEGLSNQPQHF. The CDR3 DNA reads as TGTGCCAGTAGTGAGGGACTTAGCAATCAGCCCCAGCATTTT.